Given below is one T cell receptor (beta chain) in context. The target antigen is unknown. The record originates from a study of T cell responses to AZD1222 COVID-19 vaccine. Notes on the study in general: White British donors predominated, females outnumbered males, and clonal diversity was possibly underestimated.

The CDR3 has 13 residues. Germline V gives CDR1 SGHTS, CDR2 YDEGEE. V shed 1 base and J shed 8 bases, with 7 bases lying between them. Produced via immunoSEQ multiplex PCR; TCRdb's table is partial and in-frame only. Of 98,000 or so clones listed, about 90% are singletons. Combined were second doses at about 4 or about 12 weeks. The chain recombines TRBV5-8 with TRBJ1-6; D unclear. The material was peripheral blood, obtained 28 days after the second AZD1222 dose. The receptor comes from an adult who received the AZD1222 COVID-19 vaccine. In DNA, the CDR3 is TGTGCCAGCAGCTTGCGCGGGGATTCACCCCTCCACTTT. It encodes CASSLRGDSPLHF.